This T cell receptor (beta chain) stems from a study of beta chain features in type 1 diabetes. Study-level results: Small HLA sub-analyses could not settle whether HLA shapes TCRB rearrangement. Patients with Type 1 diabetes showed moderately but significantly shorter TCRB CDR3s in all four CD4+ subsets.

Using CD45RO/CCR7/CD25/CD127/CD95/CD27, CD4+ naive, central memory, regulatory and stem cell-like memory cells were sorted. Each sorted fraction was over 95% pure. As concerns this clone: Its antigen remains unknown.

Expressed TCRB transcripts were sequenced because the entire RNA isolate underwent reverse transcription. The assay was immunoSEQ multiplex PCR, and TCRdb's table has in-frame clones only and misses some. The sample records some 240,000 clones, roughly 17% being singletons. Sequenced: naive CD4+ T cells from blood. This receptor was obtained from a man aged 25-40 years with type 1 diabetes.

This CDR3 reads CAWNMQGYEQYF. For the CDR3, the DNA is TGTGCCTGGAACATGCAGGGCTACGAGCAGTACTTC. J is TRBJ2-7 and V is TRBV30, with a weak D call TRBD1 (5 bases). The CDR3 runs 12 residues. V was shortened by 4 bases and J by 3 bases, with 10 bases between the two germline ends. Per germline, CDR1 GTSNPN and CDR2 SVGIG (reference sequence).